The 32 T cell receptor beta chains below come from one sample, sequenced in a study of CD8 T cells in Susac syndrome. Random hexamers served to reverse transcribe roughly 0.5 to 1 ug RNA. Via MiXCR, TCRdb re-called the immunoSEQ multiplex PCR reads, giving one row per CDR3 protein. Of 150,000 to 160,000 distinct CDR3 sequences listed, roughly 95% are singletons. What was sequenced was CD4+ T cells from PBMCs. These receptors came from a human donor with Susac syndrome.

The rearrangement joins TRBV9 to TRBJ2-2, with TRBD1 as a possible D gene (6 bases). This CDR3 is built from 15 residues. Trimming removed 3 bases at V and 2 bases at J, with 11 bases between. Germline values: CDR1 SGDLS, CDR2 YYNGEE. The CDR3 spells CASSAGTRNTGELFF. CDR3 DNA sequence: TGTGCCAGCAGCGCGGGGACACGAAACACCGGGGAGCTGTTTTTT. The full variable domain, completed using reference TRBV9 and TRBJ2-2, is DSGVTQTPKHLITATGQRVTLRCSPRSGDLSVYWYQQSLDQGLQFLIQYYNGEERAKGNILERFSAQQFPDLHSELNLSSLELGDSALYFCASSAGTRNTGELFFGEGSRLTVL.

The chain couples TRBV29-1 to TRBJ2-5, with TRBD1 matching over 10 bases. Germline lookup yields CDR1 SQVTM and CDR2 ANQGSEA. The CDR3 length is 13 residues. V lost 7 bases to trimming and J lost 5 bases; unmatched junction nucleotides: 7. CDR3 sequence: CSAMTGGGETQYF. For the CDR3, the DNA is TGCAGCGCTATGACAGGGGGCGGGGAGACCCAGTACTTC.

The CDR3 DNA follows: TGTGCCACCTATGGCCAGGGGTCCACCGGGGAGCTGTTTTTT. Its translation: CATYGQGSTGELFF. The V and J genes are TRBV6-5 and TRBJ2-2; the D gene is possibly TRBD1 (6 bases). The CDR3 sequence is 14 residues long. The germline gives CDR1 MNHEY, CDR2 SVGAGI. The germline V and J ends were trimmed by 10 bases and 4 bases, with 16 bases remaining between them.

The gene calls are TRBV5-6 and TRBJ1-5, with D maybe TRBD1 (5 bases). V was pared by 3 bases and J by 7 bases, with 11 bases between. The CDR3 has 13 amino acids. Germline CDR1 is SGHDT and CDR2 is YYEEEE. The CDR3 spells CASSSGRGQPQHF. As DNA, the CDR3 is TGTGCCAGCAGCTCGGGTAGGGGACAGCCCCAGCATTTT.

V is TRBV5-1 and J is TRBJ2-5; possibly TRBD2 for D (6 bases). The CDR3 is made up of 15 amino acids. In germline, CDR1 is SGHRS, CDR2 YFSETQ. V shed 0 bases and J shed 6 bases, with 15 bases lying between them. CDR3 protein: CASSLARDFPKTQYF. The CDR3 DNA sequence: TGCGCCAGCAGCTTGGCCCGGGACTTTCCCAAGACCCAGTACTTC.

This chain links TRBV29-1 with TRBJ1-2, with 7 nucleotides matching TRBD1. CDR1 is SQVTM, CDR2 ANQGSEA, per germline. CDR3 length equals 12 residues. Trimming took 7 bases from V and 6 from J; bases not matched to a gene: 8. DNA of the CDR3: TGCAGCGGTTGGGGACAGCAGGATGGCTACACCTTC. Its protein is CSGWGQQDGYTF.

The V and J genes are TRBV18 and TRBJ1-1, with TRBD1 identical over 8 bases. Germline CDR1 KGHSH, CDR2 LQKENI. The trim removed 2 bases at V and 5 bases at J, leaving 4 bases unmatched. This CDR3 contains 14 residues. The CDR3 here is CASSPGQGGTEAFF. CDR3 nucleotide sequence: TGTGCCAGCTCACCAGGACAGGGCGGAACTGAAGCTTTCTTT.

This chain joins TRBV7-3 and TRBJ1-5; D not resolved. V dropped 2 bases and J dropped 4 bases, with 6 bases sitting between them. CDR3 length: 13 residues. Germline-derived CDR1 and CDR2 are SGHTA and FQGTGA. The CDR3 bases are TGTGCCAGCAGCTTACAGCCGAATCAGCCCCAGCATTTT. Protein product: CASSLQPNQPQHF.

The chain combines TRBV3-1 with TRBJ2-3, with 9 bases fitting TRBD2. Per germline, CDR1 LGHDT and CDR2 YNNKEL (reference sequence). V shed 8 bases, J shed 3 bases, and the junction held 9 bases outside the gene matches. This CDR3 is 15 amino acids long. CDR3 nucleotides: TGTGCCAGCGGGGTGCGGGGGGGCCGGACAGATACGCAGTATTTT. It translates to CASGVRGGRTDTQYF.

The V gene is TRBV4-2, the J gene TRBJ2-7; D unclear. V dropped 1 base and J dropped 3 bases, with 7 bases sitting between them. The CDR3 is 13 residues long. Looked up from germline, CDR1 is LGHNA and CDR2 is YNFKEQ. CDR3 sequence reads: CASSQAVRYEQYF. The DNA of the CDR3 is TGTGCCAGCAGCCAAGCCGTACGCTACGAGCAGTACTTC.

This clonotype came up a few times. The genes are TRBV6-2 or TRBV6-3 and TRBJ2-1; D remains ambiguous. V was trimmed by 4 bases and J by 5 bases, leaving 6 bases between them. CDR1 is MNHEY and CDR2 is SVGEGT in the germline V gene. CDR3 length equals 12 residues. CDR3 coding DNA: TGTGCCAGCAGTTCTTGGGACAATGAGCAGTTCTTC. Translating it yields CASSSWDNEQFF.

The chain combines TRBV14 with TRBJ2-7; a possible D gene is TRBD2 (5 bases). The CDR3 is 14 amino acids. V was cut by 5 bases and J by 2 bases, with 13 bases left in between. CDR1 SGHDN and CDR2 FVKESK come from the germline V gene. The CDR3 nucleotides read TGTGCCAGCAGCGCGGACTGGAAAGCCTACGAGCAGTACTTC. Translation: CASSADWKAYEQYF.

The V and J genes are TRBV2 and TRBJ2-3; D may be TRBD1 or TRBD2 (5 bases each). CDR3 size: 15 residues. The germline CDR1 and CDR2 sequences are SNHLY and FYNNEI. V was shortened by 6 bases and J by 3 bases, with 16 bases between the two germline ends. The CDR3 loop reads CASSRDRGATDTQYF. The CDR3 DNA follows: TGTGCCAGCAGCCGGGACCGAGGAGCGACAGATACGCAGTATTTT.

The chain is built from TRBV6-1 and TRBJ1-6, with 7 positions matching TRBD1. Germline V lookup: CDR1 MNHNS, CDR2 SASEGT. The CDR3 loop spans 17 amino acids. Trimming cost V 5 bases and J 7 bases; bases outside gene matches: 14. This CDR3 reads CASSTPVTGNPNSPLHF. The CDR3 DNA sequence: TGTGCCAGCAGTACCCCGGTGACAGGGAATCCCAATTCACCCCTCCACTTT.

The rearrangement uses TRBV5-5 and TRBJ2-5; D is unresolved. This CDR3 is built from 14 residues. Germline lookup yields CDR1 SGHKS and CDR2 YYEKEE (reference sequence). V was clipped by 0 bases and J by 2 bases, with 8 bases between them. CDR3 nucleotides: TGTGCCAGCAGCTTGGAATTGGCGCAAGAGACCCAGTACTTC. The encoded protein is CASSLELAQETQYF. Complete variable domain (other parts from reference TRBV5-5 and TRBJ2-5): DAGVTQSPTHLIKTRGQQVTLRCSPISGHKSVSWYQQVLGQGPQFIFQYYEKEERGRGNFPDRFSARQFPNYSSELNVNALLLGDSALYLCASSLELAQETQYFGPGTRLLVL.

The chain couples TRBV6-1 to TRBJ2-2; no reliable D call. This CDR3 is 16 amino acids long. Germline V gene data show CDR1 as MNHNS and CDR2 as SASEGT. With 2 bases removed from V and 0 bases from J, the gap between germline ends came to 10 bases. The CDR3: CASSEYGSTNTGELFF. CDR3 nucleotides: TGTGCCAGCAGTGAATACGGGTCCACGAACACCGGGGAGCTGTTTTTT.

The CDR3 here is CASSDTTGSMETQYF. The CDR3 nucleotides are TGTGCCAGCAGCGACACAACGGGGAGTATGGAGACCCAGTACTTC. The chain recombines TRBV7-9 with TRBJ2-5; the D gene is possibly TRBD2 (5 bases). CDR1 and CDR2 from the germline V gene are SEHNR and FQNEAQ (reference sequence). The V and J ends lost 5 bases and 5 bases respectively, with 18 bases between them. The CDR3 runs 15 residues.

Here the CDR3 reads CASSEWVETQYF. CDR3 DNA sequence: TGTGCCAGCAGTGAATGGGTGGAGACCCAGTACTTC. The chain links TRBV25-1 to TRBJ2-5; D not certain. Germline loops: CDR1 MGHDK, CDR2 SYGVNS. The CDR3 contains 12 residues. Trimming left V 1 base short and J 5 bases short, with 5 bases between. Full variable domain (rest looked up from reference TRBV25-1 and TRBJ2-5): EADIYQTPRYLVIGTGKKITLECSQTMGHDKMYWYQQDPGMELHLIHYSYGVNSTEKGDLSSESTVSRIRTEHFPLTLESARPSHTSQYLCASSEWVETQYFGPGTRLLVL.

The V gene is TRBV12-3 or TRBV12-4, the J gene TRBJ1-2; 7 positions agree with TRBD1. The CDR3 contains 13 residues. J gave up 4 bases and V 6 bases, and 5 bases lay outside the gene matches. CDR3 region: CASSRDRSYGYTF. The CDR3 DNA reads as TGTGCCAGCAGCCGGGACAGATCCTATGGCTACACCTTC.

The J gene is TRBJ2-7, the V gene TRBV29-1; 9 positions agree with TRBD1. Germline V gene lookup returns CDR1 SQVTM and CDR2 ANQGSEA. J lost 4 bases, V lost 7 bases, and 8 bases had no gene match. CDR3 size: 13 residues. CDR3 DNA: TGCAGCGCTGGGACAGGGAACCAGTACGAGCAGTACTTC. This translates into CSAGTGNQYEQYF.

V usage is TRBV29-1 and J usage is TRBJ2-4; 9 bases agree with TRBD1. The trim removed 0 bases at V and 3 bases at J, leaving 15 bases unmatched. Per germline, CDR1 SQVTM and CDR2 ANQGSEA. The length of the CDR3 is 19 residues. As DNA, the CDR3 is TGCAGCGTTGAAGAAAGAGGACCCCGACAGGGGGGCGGCAAAAACATTCAGTACTTC. Protein product: CSVEERGPRQGGGKNIQYF.

This clonotype has a single count. This chain links TRBV20-1 with TRBJ1-6, with D possibly TRBD1 on 6 matching bases. The CDR3 consists of 14 residues. V lost 3 bases to trimming and J lost 7 bases, with 13 bases between them. The germline V gene has CDR1 DFQATT and CDR2 SNEGSKA (reference sequence). The CDR3 bases are TGCAGTGCTAGCCATACAGGGCGGAATTCACCCCTCCACTTT. This codes for CSASHTGRNSPLHF.

V gene TRBV29-1 combines with J gene TRBJ1-2; D may be TRBD1 (5 bases). Germline V lookup: CDR1 SQVTM, CDR2 ANQGSEA. The length of the CDR3 is 14 residues. The V end was cut by 2 bases, the J end by 0 bases, with 10 bases between. The CDR3 region has the DNA TGCAGCGTTGAATTGGGGCCCCCTAACTATGGCTACACCTTC. Protein product: CSVELGPPNYGYTF.

The genes are TRBV20-1 and TRBJ1-4; D uncertain. The CDR3 has 14 residues. Trimming stripped 6 bases from V and 7 bases from J, with 18 bases between. Germline V CDR1 and CDR2: DFQATT, SNEGSKA (reference sequence). The CDR3 protein is CSANGDALAEKLFF. CDR3 DNA: TGCAGTGCCAACGGCGATGCACTAGCTGAAAAACTGTTTTTT.

This clonotype has only one observation. The chain combines TRBV3-1 with TRBJ2-7; tentative D call: TRBD2 (5 bases). This CDR3 has 16 residues. Trimming left V 1 base short and J 3 bases short, with 16 bases between. Germline CDR1 and CDR2: LGHDT and YNNKEL (reference sequence). In DNA form, the CDR3 reads TGTGCCAGCAGCCAAGCTCGGGGTGGACCTTACTACGAGCAGTACTTC. Protein: CASSQARGGPYYEQYF.

This sequence joins TRBV29-1 and TRBJ2-5; D not resolved. Deletions cut 2 bases from V and 2 bases from J, with 0 bases between. CDR3 length: 10 residues. Germline CDR1 is SQVTM and CDR2 is ANQGSEA. The CDR3 coding sequence is TGCAGCGTTGAACAAGAGACCCAGTACTTC. Translated: CSVEQETQYF.

V and J are TRBV12-3 or TRBV12-4 and TRBJ1-5; no firm D call. Trimming stripped 3 bases from V and 11 bases from J, with 20 bases between. The CDR3 runs 15 residues. The CDR3 region has the DNA TGTGCCAGCAGTTTGGGTTCGGCCGAGCCCAAGTCCCAGCATTTT. Translated, it gives CASSLGSAEPKSQHF.

The chain is built from TRBV6-6 and TRBJ1-2, with TRBD1 matching 7 bases. With 6 bases clipped from V and 2 bases from J, the junction kept 6 bases outside the gene matches. The germline gives CDR1 MNHNY, CDR2 SVGAGI (reference sequence). The CDR3 runs to 14 residues. Here the CDR3 reads CASRPAGQNYGYTF. The CDR3 DNA is TGTGCCAGCAGGCCAGCGGGACAGAACTATGGCTACACCTTC.

J is TRBJ1-5 and V is TRBV12-3 or TRBV12-4; 11 nucleotides match TRBD1. Trimming removed 5 bases from V and 8 bases from J; junction bases left unmatched: 2. CDR3 length: 13 residues. CDR3 protein: CASSRGQGEPQHF. CDR3 DNA: TGTGCCAGCAGTCGGGGACAGGGGGAGCCCCAGCATTTT.

The chain links TRBV27 to TRBJ1-5, with TRBD1 matching 8 bases. The CDR3 consists of 15 residues. V was pared by 5 bases and J by 6 bases, with 9 bases of the junction left unmatched. Germline-derived CDR1 and CDR2 are MNHEY and SMNVEV (reference sequence). The DNA of the CDR3 is TGTGCCAGCAGTCGGCAGGGGGCGGGAGGTCAGCCCCAGCATTTT. It encodes CASSRQGAGGQPQHF.

The V call is TRBV12-3 or TRBV12-4, the J call TRBJ2-2; 9 nucleotides line up with TRBD1. The CDR3 is made up of 16 amino acids. V dropped 3 bases and J dropped 5; count of bases not matched to a gene: 7. The CDR3 region has the DNA TGTGCCAGCAGTTTTACCGGGACAGGGAGGACCGGGGAGCTGTTTTTT. This translates into CASSFTGTGRTGELFF.

This CDR3 reads CASSGHRGLRETQYF. As DNA, the CDR3 is TGTGCCAGCAGCGGTCACAGGGGGTTACGAGAGACCCAGTACTTC. V is TRBV12-3 or TRBV12-4 and J is TRBJ2-5; 8 bases line up with TRBD1. V shed 6 bases, J shed 4 bases, and the junction held 10 bases outside the gene matches. The CDR3 sequence is 15 residues long.